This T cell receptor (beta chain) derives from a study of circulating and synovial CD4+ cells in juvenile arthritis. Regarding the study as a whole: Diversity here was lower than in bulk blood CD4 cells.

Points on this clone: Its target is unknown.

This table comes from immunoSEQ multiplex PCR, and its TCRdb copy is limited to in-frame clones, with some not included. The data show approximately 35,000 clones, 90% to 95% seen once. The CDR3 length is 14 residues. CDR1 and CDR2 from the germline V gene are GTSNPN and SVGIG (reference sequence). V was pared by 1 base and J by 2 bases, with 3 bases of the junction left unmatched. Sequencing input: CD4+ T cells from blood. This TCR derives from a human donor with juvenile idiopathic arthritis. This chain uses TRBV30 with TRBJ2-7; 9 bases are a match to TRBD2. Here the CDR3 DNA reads TGTGCCTGGAGTGGTGCTAGCGGGGCCTACGAGCAGTACTTC. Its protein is CAWSGASGAYEQYF. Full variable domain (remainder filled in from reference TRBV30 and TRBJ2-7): SQTIHQWPATLVQPVGSPLSLECTVEGTSNPNLYWYRQAAGRGLQLLFYSVGIGQISSEVPQNLSASRPQDRQFILSSKKLLLSDSGFYLCAWSGASGAYEQYFGPGTRLTVT.